This T cell receptor (beta chain) was obtained from a study of shared clonotypes between healthy human individuals. Concerning this clone: Other DNA sequences in this specimen translate into the identical CDR3.

This was a deep-level run. The assay was immunoSEQ multiplex PCR, and TCRdb's table has in-frame clones only and misses some. The sample comprises 850,000 to 1,200,000 clones, roughly 70% of which are singletons, and approximately 1.5% rests with the top ten. Germline V gene lookup returns CDR1 GTSNPN and CDR2 SVGIG (reference sequence). Trimming stripped 1 base from V and 3 bases from J, with 13 bases between. The CDR3 contains 15 residues. This clonotype originated in a man aged 18 to 29 in good health. Input material: memory CD4+ T cells sorted from blood. Subset indicated: CD45RA-negative fraction. The J gene is TRBJ2-1, the V gene TRBV30; weak D call: TRBD1 (6 bases). CDR3 nucleotide sequence: TGTGCCTGGAGTGGGGGGCAGGGATTCTACAATGAGCAGTTCTTC. Amino acid sequence: CAWSGGQGFYNEQFF.